This T cell receptor (beta chain) came from a study of OX40 agonist ivuxolimab in advanced cancers. Study-level background: The costimulatory receptor OX40 (CD134) was targeted by ivuxolimab, a fully human IgG2 agonistic monoclonal antibody. Peripheral TCRbeta sequencing was intended to test whether TCR sequence diversity was altered and clonal T-cell expansion was caused by ivuxolimab. Of the approximately 50 dose-escalation patients, hepatocellular carcinoma was present in 19, melanoma in around 15, renal cell carcinoma in 9 and head and neck cancer in 9. Patients were allowed to have had prior anti-PD-1, anti-PD-L1 or anti-CTLA-4 therapy, and more than 30% of the dose-escalation patients had previously received checkpoint inhibitors. The dose-escalation cohort was almost 85% male with a mean age of roughly 60 years, ranging from 23 to 79. The paper reports the monotherapy dose-escalation portion (N = 52 patients) of the phase I ivuxolimab trial. Intravenous ivuxolimab was administered to patients every 2 weeks at six dose levels: 0.01, 0.1, 0.3, 1.5, 3 and 10 mg/kg. Three dose-escalation patients achieved partial responses, one with hepatocellular carcinoma and two with cutaneous melanoma.

Patients with autoimmune disease history or receiving systemic immunosuppression were excluded from the trial. In every dose cohort, peripheral blood was drawn for TCR sequencing at baseline, cycle 4 day 1, and cycle 7 day 1. The samples were drawn from a first-in-human, open-label, multicenter phase I dose-escalation trial of ivuxolimab. The trial enrolled adults with locally advanced or metastatic head and neck squamous cell, hepatocellular, melanoma or renal cell carcinoma. CD4+ and CD8+ T cells were sorted separately from peripheral blood before TCR sequencing. The full study reports these points: Which antigens the clonally expanded peripheral T cells were specific for was not determined. At doses of 0.1 to 3.0 mg/kg, clonal expansion of both CD4+ and CD8+ T cells in blood was seen between baseline and week 6. After ivuxolimab, CD8+ T cells had more expanded clones than CD4+ T cells on average. In the 0.1-3.0 mg/kg groups, partial responders were among the patients with the lowest normalized peripheral clonal expansion, particularly in CD8+ T cells. Low levels of normalized T-cell clonal expansion were also seen in some nonresponding patients.

Genomic DNA was extracted from sorted cells for sequencing of the TCRbeta CDR3 region. TCRbeta CDR3 regions were sequenced using the immunoSEQ Assay. What TCRdb holds here is the immuneACCESS table cut down to in-frame rearrangements. Part of the clones is not present; checked against another copy, under half of the missing clones reflect an unresolved V gene, and the others are unexplained. The sample table shows 48,000 or so clones, and about 85% are seen once. In total, the top ten clones hold about 10% of the sample. As concerns this clone: Its binding antigen is unknown. No base qualities exist here, and no much larger clone lies one base off it.

Germline trimming amounts to 7 bases on V and 1 base on J, with 6 as the count of junction bases outside the gene matches. The CDR3 sequence holds 15 residues, the cysteine and phenylalanine included. CDR3 DNA only is kept here, 45 bases in frame from base 1. Sequences SQVTM (CDR1) and ANQGSEA (CDR2) are obtained from the germline V gene. This receptor chain uses TRBV29-1 and TRBJ2-1; 11 bases in the junction line up with TRBD1. The clonotype comes from an adult with an advanced solid tumor such as melanoma, head and neck, liver or kidney cancer. The sequencing here drew on CD4+ or CD8+ T cells sorted from blood, taken in a trial of the OX40 agonist ivuxolimab. The bases are TGCAGCGCCGGACAGGGGGCGGTTTCCTACAATGAGCAGTTCTTC. Its protein is CSAGQGAVSYNEQFF.